This T cell receptor beta chain originates from a study of T cells after posttransplantation cyclophosphamide. Generated by immunoSEQ multiplex PCR, the TCRdb table keeps only in-frame clones and is missing some. This table has 9,500 to 15,000 clones, 80% to 85% appearing once. This CDR3 comprises 18 residues. Germline V gives CDR1 SNHLY, CDR2 FYNNEI. V lost 4 bases, J lost 0 bases, and 6 bases stayed unmatched. Control samples came 1 year after myeloablative marrow transplants with methotrexate plus calcineurin inhibitor. Sequenced here: PBMCs, sampled about 370 days after allogeneic stem cell transplant with calcineurin inhibitor and methotrexate. This clonotype was obtained from a male patient younger than 45 who received an allogeneic stem cell transplant from an unrelated donor, was CMV-positive, and had acute GVHD only. Some T cells here may be from the graft donor. This rearrangement joins TRBV2 to TRBJ2-5, with 15 bases that match TRBD2. The CDR3 sequence: CASSGEGLAGGYQETQYF. In DNA form, the CDR3 reads TGTGCCAGCAGTGGTGAAGGACTAGCGGGGGGGTACCAAGAGACCCAGTACTTC.